Below are 21 T cell receptor beta chains sequenced from a single sample in a study of blood T cell repertoires in COVID-19. Only in-frame clones appear in the TCRdb table, and some are missing; sequencing was by immunoSEQ multiplex PCR. The data contain over 110,000 clones, about 90% of them seen just once; the ten biggest clones take up around 1.7%. Input material: peripheral blood. All receptors come from a woman in her 50s with acute or convalescent COVID-19.

The chain joins TRBV3-1 (or the pseudogene TRBV3-2) to TRBJ2-3; 7 bases fit TRBD2. In germline, CDR1 is LGHDT, CDR2 YNNKEL (reference sequence). V trimming: 3 bases; J trimming: 2 bases; junction bases outside the gene matches: 5. CDR3 length: 15 amino acids. The CDR3 loop is CASSHRSGYTDTQYF. CDR3 nucleotide sequence: TGTGCCAGCAGCCACCGTAGCGGGTACACAGATACGCAGTATTTT.

This clone was detected a few times. V is TRBV19 and J is TRBJ2-3; the match to TRBD2 covers 7 bases. The trim removed 2 bases at V and 6 bases at J, leaving 5 bases unmatched. CDR1 is LNHDA and CDR2 is SQIVND in the germline V gene (reference sequence). CDR3 length equals 14 residues. CDR3 residues: CASSINGRGDTQYF. The CDR3, as DNA: TGTGCCAGTAGTATAAATGGGAGGGGCGATACGCAGTATTTT.

This chain uses TRBV6-5 with TRBJ2-2, with D perhaps TRBD2 (5 bases). The CDR3 sequence is 14 residues long. CDR1 and CDR2 (germline): MNHEY, SVGAGI. V was shortened by 3 bases and J by 8 bases, with 13 bases between the two germline ends. CDR3 residues: CASSYHQLGGELFF. The CDR3 nucleotides read TGTGCCAGCAGTTATCATCAACTAGGTGGGGAGCTGTTTTTT.

The chain joins TRBV9 to TRBJ2-7; TRBD2 aligns across 14 bases. The V gene end was trimmed by 2 bases and the J gene end by 2 bases; junction bases not matched to a gene: 3. Looked up from germline, CDR1 is SGDLS and CDR2 is YYNGEE. This CDR3 comprises 16 residues. Here the CDR3 reads CASSVGLAGAPYEQYF. CDR3 nucleotide sequence: TGTGCCAGCAGCGTGGGACTAGCGGGGGCCCCCTACGAGCAGTACTTC.

This sequence joins TRBV5-1 and TRBJ1-6; TRBD1 aligns across 8 bases. CDR1 SGHRS and CDR2 YFSETQ come from the germline V gene. V lost 2 bases, J lost 6 bases, and 4 bases stayed unmatched. CDR3 length equals 15 residues. CDR3 sequence reads: CASSLWTGLNSPLHF. CDR3 coding DNA: TGCGCCAGCAGCTTATGGACAGGGCTTAATTCACCCCTCCACTTT.

The V and J genes are TRBV13 and TRBJ2-1; TRBD1 matches 7 bases. The CDR3 consists of 16 residues. Germline values: CDR1 PRHDT, CDR2 FYEKMQ (reference sequence). V was clipped by 0 bases and J by 8 bases; unmatched bases: 10. The DNA for the CDR3 is TGTGCCAGCAGCTTAGGGGGGAGAACAGACAGGGATGAGCAGTTCTTC. Protein: CASSLGGRTDRDEQFF.

The V and J genes are TRBV28 and TRBJ1-1, with no clear D. Germline CDR1 and CDR2: MDHEN and SYDVKM. The CDR3 totals 13 residues. Trimming took 6 bases from V and 0 from J, leaving 8 bases between them. The CDR3 DNA follows: TGTGCCAGCAGATATGTTTTGAACACTGAAGCTTTCTTT. Amino acid sequence: CASRYVLNTEAFF.

This clone was counted a few times. The chain has TRBV5-4 and TRBJ1-1; TRBD1 might be the D (5 bases). V gave up 4 bases and J gave up 4 bases, with 17 bases separating them. The CDR3 extends over 15 amino acids. Per the germline V gene, CDR1 is SGHNT and CDR2 is YYREEE (reference sequence). This chain's CDR3 is CASSPPAGVSTEAFF. DNA of the CDR3: TGTGCCAGCAGCCCTCCGGCGGGGGTGAGCACTGAAGCTTTCTTT.

The V call is TRBV19, the J call TRBJ2-5; 7 bases fit TRBD1. J lost 2 bases, V lost 5 bases, and 8 bases had no gene match. This CDR3 comprises 15 residues. The germline CDR1 and CDR2 sequences are LNHDA and SQIVND (reference sequence). The chain's CDR3 is CASSDYRGGQETQYF. In DNA, the CDR3 is TGTGCCAGTAGTGACTACAGGGGTGGACAAGAGACCCAGTACTTC.

The chain employs TRBV19 and TRBJ2-2; maybe TRBD1 (7 bases). V was pared by 7 bases and J by 0 bases, with 12 bases between. Germline assignment: CDR1 LNHDA and CDR2 SQIVND (reference sequence). The CDR3 totals 15 residues. For the CDR3, the DNA is TGTGCCAGTACTGGGGGGACAGCGAACACCGGGGAGCTGTTTTTT. Translating gives CASTGGTANTGELFF.

The chain employs TRBV10-1 and TRBJ2-4; tentatively, D is TRBD1 (5 bases). The CDR3 runs 16 residues. Trimming took off 3 bases at V and 0 bases at J, with 12 bases between the two ends. Germline V CDR1 and CDR2: WNHNN, SYGVQD (reference sequence). CDR3 protein: CASSDSDTLAKNIQYF. DNA of the CDR3: TGCGCCAGCAGTGACTCGGACACACTAGCCAAAAACATTCAGTACTTC.

The J gene is TRBJ1-4, the V gene TRBV10-2, with D unresolved. V was clipped by 4 bases and J by 6 bases, with 18 bases between them. CDR3 length: 16 amino acids. Germline CDR1 reads WSHSY; CDR2 reads SAAADI. The CDR3 sequence: CASSGVSENLYEKLFF. The CDR3 DNA sequence: TGCGCCAGCAGTGGGGTCTCGGAGAACCTTTATGAAAAACTGTTTTTT.

This sequence joins TRBV11-2 and TRBJ2-1, with 7 bases that match TRBD2. Trimming at V came to 1 base and at J to 2 bases, leaving 2 bases not matched to a gene. Germline V lookup: CDR1 SGHAT, CDR2 FQNNGV. The CDR3 runs to 15 residues. In nucleotides, the CDR3 is TGTGCCAGCAGCTTAGTGGCGGGGGCCTACAATGAGCAGTTCTTC. Its protein is CASSLVAGAYNEQFF.

The chain has TRBV5-6 and TRBJ2-1; 9 bases agree with TRBD1. V trimming: 3 bases; J trimming: 0 bases; junction bases outside the gene matches: 1. The germline V gene has CDR1 SGHDT and CDR2 YYEEEE. This CDR3 is built from 15 residues. The CDR3 here is CASSWGQGSYNEQFF. Written as DNA, the CDR3 is TGTGCCAGCAGCTGGGGACAGGGCTCCTACAATGAGCAGTTCTTC.

The CDR3: CASRPLSGGREQYF. In nucleotides, the CDR3 is TGTGCCAGCAGACCTCTTAGTGGGGGGAGGGAGCAGTACTTC. The chain recombines TRBV6-5 with TRBJ2-7; possibly TRBD2 for D (6 bases). This CDR3 spans 14 amino acids. Germline values: CDR1 MNHEY, CDR2 SVGAGI. V gave up 6 bases and J gave up 7 bases, with 19 bases separating them.

This rearrangement joins TRBV5-1 to TRBJ1-1; perhaps TRBD1 as D (6 bases). The V end lost 3 bases, the J end lost 1 base, and 10 bases lay between the germline ends. Per the germline V gene, CDR1 is SGHRS and CDR2 is YFSETQ. The CDR3 is made up of 14 amino acids. The CDR3 loop reads CASSSPDRNTEAFF. DNA of the CDR3: TGCGCCAGCAGCTCCCCGGACAGGAACACTGAAGCTTTCTTT. Supplemented by reference TRBV5-1 and TRBJ1-1, the full variable domain reads KAGVTQTPRYLIKTRGQQVTLSCSPISGHRSVSWYQQTPGQGLQFLFEYFSETQRNKGNFPGRFSGRQFSNSRSEMNVSTLELGDSALYLCASSSPDRNTEAFFGQGTRLTVV.

This sequence joins TRBV2 and TRBJ1-3, with D tentatively TRBD1 (6 bases). Trimming stripped 6 bases from V and 4 bases from J, with 10 bases between. The germline V gene has CDR1 SNHLY and CDR2 FYNNEI. The CDR3 has 13 amino acids. CDR3 bases: TGTGCCAGCAGGGCAGGGGTGGGAAACACCATATATTTT. As protein: CASRAGVGNTIYF.

The chain links TRBV18 to TRBJ2-7; 10 positions agree with TRBD1. After removal of 2 bases from V and 4 bases from J, the junction contained 2 bases not matched to a gene. Germline values: CDR1 KGHSH, CDR2 LQKENI. The CDR3 is 14 amino acids. CDR3 region: CASSPRDRGYEQYF. Written as DNA, the CDR3 is TGTGCCAGCTCACCAAGGGACAGGGGTTACGAGCAGTACTTC.

The chain has TRBV27 and TRBJ1-6; 10 positions match TRBD1. The CDR3 covers 15 residues. CDR1 is MNHEY and CDR2 is SMNVEV in the germline V gene (reference sequence). V was pared by 2 bases and J by 10 bases, with 5 bases of the junction left unmatched. The CDR3, as DNA: TGTGCCAGCAGTTTACAGGGGACAGGGGTCTCACCCCTCCACTTT. Its protein is CASSLQGTGVSPLHF.

The J gene is TRBJ1-3, the V gene TRBV7-3, with a tentative D call TRBD1 (5 bases). The CDR3 has 15 amino acids. The V gene's germline CDR1 is SGHTA and CDR2 FQGTGA. With 3 bases removed from V and 2 bases from J, the gap between germline ends came to 11 bases. CDR3 amino acids: CASSFQGGPGNTIYF. The CDR3 nucleotides read TGTGCCAGCAGCTTCCAGGGAGGGCCTGGAAACACCATATATTTT.

CDR3 nucleotide sequence: TGTGCCAGTAGTATTATGGAGACCCAGTACTTC. As protein: CASSIMETQYF. The chain is built from TRBV19 and TRBJ2-5, with D unclear. The CDR3 contains 11 residues. V dropped 3 bases and J dropped 5 bases, with 4 bases sitting between them. The germline CDR1 and CDR2 sequences are LNHDA and SQIVND (reference sequence).